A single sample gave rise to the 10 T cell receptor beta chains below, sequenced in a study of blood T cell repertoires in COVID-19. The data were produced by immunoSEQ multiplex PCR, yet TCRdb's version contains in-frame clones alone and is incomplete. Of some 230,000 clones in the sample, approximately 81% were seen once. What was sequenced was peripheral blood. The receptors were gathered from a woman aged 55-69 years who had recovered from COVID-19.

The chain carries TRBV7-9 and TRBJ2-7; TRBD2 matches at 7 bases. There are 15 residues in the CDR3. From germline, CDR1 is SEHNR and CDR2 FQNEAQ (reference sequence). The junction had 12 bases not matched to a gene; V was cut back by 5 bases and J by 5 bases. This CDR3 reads CASSRGGSGVDEQYF. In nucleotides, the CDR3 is TGTGCCAGCAGCAGGGGAGGGAGCGGGGTTGACGAGCAGTACTTC.

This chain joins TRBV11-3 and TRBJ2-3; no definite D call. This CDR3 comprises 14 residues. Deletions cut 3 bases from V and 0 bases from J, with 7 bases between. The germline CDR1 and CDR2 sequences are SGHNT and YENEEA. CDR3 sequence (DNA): TGTGCCAGCAGCTTGTCGTCTAGCACAGATACGCAGTATTTT. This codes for CASSLSSSTDTQYF.

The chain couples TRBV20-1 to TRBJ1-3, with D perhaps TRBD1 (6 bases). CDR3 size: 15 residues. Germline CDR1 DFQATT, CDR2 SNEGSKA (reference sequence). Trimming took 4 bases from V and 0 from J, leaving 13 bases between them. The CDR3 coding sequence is TGCAGTGCTACTGACAGGCACAGCTCTGGAAACACCATATATTTT. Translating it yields CSATDRHSSGNTIYF.

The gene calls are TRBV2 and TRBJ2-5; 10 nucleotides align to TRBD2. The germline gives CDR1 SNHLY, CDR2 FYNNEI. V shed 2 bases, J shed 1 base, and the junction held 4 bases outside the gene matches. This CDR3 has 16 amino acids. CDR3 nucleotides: TGTGCCAGCAGTGAACTTATAGCGGGGGGCCAAGAGACCCAGTACTTC. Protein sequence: CASSELIAGGQETQYF.

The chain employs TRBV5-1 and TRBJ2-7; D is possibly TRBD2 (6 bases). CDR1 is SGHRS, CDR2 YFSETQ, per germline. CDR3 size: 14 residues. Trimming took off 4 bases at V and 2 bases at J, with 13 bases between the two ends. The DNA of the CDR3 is TGCGCCAGCAGCCTCTACGGGGGAACCTACGAGCAGTACTTC. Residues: CASSLYGGTYEQYF.

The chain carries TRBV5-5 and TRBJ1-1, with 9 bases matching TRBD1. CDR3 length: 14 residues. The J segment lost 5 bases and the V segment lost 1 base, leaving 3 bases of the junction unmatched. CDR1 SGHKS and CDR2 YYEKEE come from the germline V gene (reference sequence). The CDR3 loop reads CASSLLDRGTEAFF. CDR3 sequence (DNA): TGTGCCAGCAGCTTGCTGGACAGGGGTACTGAAGCTTTCTTT. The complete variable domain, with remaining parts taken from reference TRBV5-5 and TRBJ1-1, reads DAGVTQSPTHLIKTRGQQVTLRCSPISGHKSVSWYQQVLGQGPQFIFQYYEKEERGRGNFPDRFSARQFPNYSSELNVNALLLGDSALYLCASSLLDRGTEAFFGQGTRLTVV.

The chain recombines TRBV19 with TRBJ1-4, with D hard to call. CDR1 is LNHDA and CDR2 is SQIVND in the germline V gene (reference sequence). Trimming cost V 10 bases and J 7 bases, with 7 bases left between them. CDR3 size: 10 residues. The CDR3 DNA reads TGTGCCACCGGGGTTGAAAAACTGTTTTTT. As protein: CATGVEKLFF. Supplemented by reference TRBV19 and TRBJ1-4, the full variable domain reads DGGITQSPKYLFRKEGQNVTLSCEQNLNHDAMYWYRQDPGQGLRLIYYSQIVNDFQKGDIAEGYSVSREKKESFPLTVTSAQKNPTAFYLCATGVEKLFFGSGTQLSVL.

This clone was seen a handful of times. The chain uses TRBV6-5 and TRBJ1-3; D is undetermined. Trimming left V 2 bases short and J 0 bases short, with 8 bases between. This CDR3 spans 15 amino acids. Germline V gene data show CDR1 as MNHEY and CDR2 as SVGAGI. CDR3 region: CASSYGWSSGNTIYF. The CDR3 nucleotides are TGTGCCAGCAGTTACGGGTGGAGCTCTGGAAACACCATATATTTT.

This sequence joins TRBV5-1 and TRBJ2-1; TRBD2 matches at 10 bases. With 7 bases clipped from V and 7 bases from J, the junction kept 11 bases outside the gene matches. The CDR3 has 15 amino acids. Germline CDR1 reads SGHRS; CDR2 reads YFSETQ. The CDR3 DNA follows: TGCGCCAGCTCGGTTAGTAGCGGGGGGTCGAATGAGCAGTTCTTC. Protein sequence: CASSVSSGGSNEQFF.

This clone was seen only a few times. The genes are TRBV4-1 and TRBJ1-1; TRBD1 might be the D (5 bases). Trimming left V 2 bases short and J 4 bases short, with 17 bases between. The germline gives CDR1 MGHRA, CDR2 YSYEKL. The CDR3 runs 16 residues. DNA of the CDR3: TGCGCCAGCAGCCAACGGTCGCGCAGCAGGGCCACTGAAGCTTTCTTT. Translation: CASSQRSRSRATEAFF.